The 6 T cell receptor beta chains reported below all come from one sample, sequenced in a study of regulatory T cells in long-lasting Graves disease. Time point of the sample: newly diagnosed GD, antithyroid drugs for less than 3 months. Construction of the TCR library relied on RNA isolated from PBMCs. The authors built TCR beta libraries using iRepertoire HTBI primers and Arm-PCR of CDR3 regions. A single record per CDR3 protein comes from TCRdb applying MiXCR to the multiplex PCR reads. In the table there are 560,000 or so distinct CDR3 sequences, about 15% of which are singletons. This sample also appeared in a second study, on T cells in Graves' hyperthyroidism and ophthalmopathy.

The source material was peripheral blood mononuclear cells (PBMCs), sampled at new diagnosis, from a patient treated with antithyroid drugs. These receptor sequences come from a man aged 18-30 years with Graves disease.

At least ten counts were recorded for this clonotype. The V and J genes are TRBV15 and TRBJ1-4, with unresolved D. The CDR3 consists of 13 residues. V shed 2 bases and J shed 8 bases, with 9 bases lying between them. Germline loops: CDR1 LNHNV, CDR2 YYDKDF (reference sequence). The CDR3 spells CATSRPGAEKLFF. The CDR3 nucleotides are TGTGCCACCAGCAGACCCGGCGCCGAAAAACTGTTTTTT.

This clonotype was recorded at least ten times. This chain links TRBV2 with TRBJ2-3; perhaps D is TRBD1 or TRBD2 (6 bases each). CDR1 is SNHLY and CDR2 is FYNNEI in the germline V gene. The CDR3 runs to 14 residues. Trimming removed 8 bases at V and 2 bases at J, with 14 bases between. In nucleotides, the CDR3 is TGTGCCAGCGGGGACACTAGCCACACAGATACGCAGTATTTT. As protein: CASGDTSHTDTQYF. Variable domain in full (rest from reference TRBV2 and TRBJ2-3): EPEVTQTPSHQVTQMGQEVILRCVPISNHLYFYWYRQILGQKVEFLVSFYNNEISEKSEIFDDQFSVERPDGSNFTLKIRSTKLEDSAMYFCASGDTSHTDTQYFGPGTRLTVL.

The rearrangement uses TRBV19 and TRBJ1-2; D is uncertain. This CDR3 contains 13 residues. Germline CDR1 LNHDA, CDR2 SQIVND (reference sequence). V was cut by 8 bases and J by 4 bases, with 14 bases left in between. CDR3 nucleotide sequence: TGTGCCAGTCGAGAAGACCCGGCCTATGGCTACACCTTC. The encoded protein is CASREDPAYGYTF.

This clonotype was picked up many times. This sequence joins TRBV28 and TRBJ2-7; a weak D match, TRBD2 (6 bases). V lost 1 base and J 3 bases, leaving 13 bases between the germline ends. This CDR3 spans 15 amino acids. Per germline, CDR1 MDHEN and CDR2 SYDVKM. The CDR3 here is CASSLFASAHYEQYF. The DNA of the CDR3 is TGTGCCAGCAGTTTATTCGCTAGCGCCCACTACGAGCAGTACTTC.

This clonotype appeared many times. The J gene is TRBJ2-1, the V gene TRBV27; D not resolved. Germline CDR1 and CDR2: MNHEY and SMNVEV (reference sequence). With 7 bases removed from V and 4 bases from J, the gap between germline ends came to 26 bases. The CDR3 contains 18 residues. CDR3 DNA: TGTGCCAGCACCTCCAGTGGGGTAAATTCCCCTCTATACAATGAGCAGTTCTTC. It translates to CASTSSGVNSPLYNEQFF.

This clonotype was counted at least ten times. CDR3 sequence (DNA): TGTGCCACCAGCAGAGATCTATCCGGGGAGCAGTTCTTC. This encodes CATSRDLSGEQFF. V usage is TRBV15 and J usage is TRBJ2-1; D unclear. CDR1 and CDR2 from the germline V gene are LNHNV and YYDKDF (reference sequence). Trimming took off 0 bases at V and 10 bases at J, with 10 bases between the two ends. The CDR3 runs 13 residues.